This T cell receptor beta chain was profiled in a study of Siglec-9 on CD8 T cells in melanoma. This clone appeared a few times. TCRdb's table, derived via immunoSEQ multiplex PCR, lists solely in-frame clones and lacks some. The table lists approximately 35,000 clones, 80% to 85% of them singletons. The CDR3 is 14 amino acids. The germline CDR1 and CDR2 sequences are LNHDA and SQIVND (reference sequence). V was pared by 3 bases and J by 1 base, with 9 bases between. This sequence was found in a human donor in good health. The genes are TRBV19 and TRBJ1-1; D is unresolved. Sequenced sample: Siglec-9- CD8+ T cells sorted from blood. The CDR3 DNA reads TGTGCCAGTAGTATCCAGGTCGCGAACACTGAAGCTTTCTTT. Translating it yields CASSIQVANTEAFF.